The present T cell receptor beta chain was sequenced within a study of T cells after yellow fever vaccination. Study-wide background: The SMART-Seq v4 Ultra Low Input method served to prepare the low-cell-number fractions.

The sample holds a few counts of this clonotype. Antigen unknown. Study-wide points: Contamination by abundant bulk-population clonotypes could be present in FACS-sorted repertoires.

The CDR3 spans 15 residues. Germline V lookup: CDR1 SGDLS, CDR2 YYNGEE. V was clipped by 3 bases and J by 1 base, with 13 bases between them. TCR cDNA was made by 5'RACE template switching, adding a universal primer site and UMIs. Each CDR3 protein gets one entry after TCRdb re-called the 5' RACE reads with MiXCR. The sample lists some 300,000 distinct CDR3 sequences; around 3.6% were seen once. This clonotype was sampled from a man younger than 30 who received the YFV17D yellow fever vaccine. The rearrangement joins TRBV9 to TRBJ2-5; possible D gene TRBD2, 6 bases. This sample comprised PBMCs, obtained on the day of the yellow fever booster vaccination. Here the CDR3 DNA reads TGTGCCAGCAGCGAGGAGGGCTTACTCCAAGAGACCCAGTACTTC. Its translation is CASSEEGLLQETQYF.